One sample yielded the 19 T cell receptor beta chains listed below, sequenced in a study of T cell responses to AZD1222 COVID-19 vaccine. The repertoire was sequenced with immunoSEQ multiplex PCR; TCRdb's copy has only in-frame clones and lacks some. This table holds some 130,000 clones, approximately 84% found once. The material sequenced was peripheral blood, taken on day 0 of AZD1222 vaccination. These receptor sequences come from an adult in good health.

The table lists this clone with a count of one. The CDR3 spells CASSSTGGLAHYTF. DNA for the CDR3: TGTGCCAGTAGTTCCACAGGGGGTCTAGCCCACTACACCTTC. This rearrangement joins TRBV19 to TRBJ1-2; TRBD1 matches 8 bases. V lost 5 bases to trimming and J lost 10 bases; unmatched junction nucleotides: 12. The germline CDR1 and CDR2 sequences are LNHDA and SQIVND (reference sequence). This CDR3 contains 14 residues.

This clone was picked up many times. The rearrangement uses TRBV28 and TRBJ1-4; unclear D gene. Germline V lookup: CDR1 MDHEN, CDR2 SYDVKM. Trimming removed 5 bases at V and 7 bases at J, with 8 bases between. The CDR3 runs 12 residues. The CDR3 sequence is CASSGTVEKLFF. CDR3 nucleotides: TGTGCCAGCAGTGGCACAGTTGAAAAACTGTTTTTT.

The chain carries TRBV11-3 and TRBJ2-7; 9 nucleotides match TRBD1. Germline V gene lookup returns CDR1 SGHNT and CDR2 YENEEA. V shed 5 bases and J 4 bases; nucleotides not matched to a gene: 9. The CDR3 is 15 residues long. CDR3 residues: CASSPRTGTGYEQYF. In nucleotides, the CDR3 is TGTGCCAGCAGCCCGCGGACCGGGACAGGGTACGAGCAGTACTTC.

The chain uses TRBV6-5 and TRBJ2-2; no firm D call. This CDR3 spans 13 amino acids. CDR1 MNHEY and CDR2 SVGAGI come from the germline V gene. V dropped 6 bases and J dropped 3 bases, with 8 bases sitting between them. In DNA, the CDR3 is TGTGCCAGCAGGGGATGGGACACCGGGGAGCTGTTTTTT. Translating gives CASRGWDTGELFF.

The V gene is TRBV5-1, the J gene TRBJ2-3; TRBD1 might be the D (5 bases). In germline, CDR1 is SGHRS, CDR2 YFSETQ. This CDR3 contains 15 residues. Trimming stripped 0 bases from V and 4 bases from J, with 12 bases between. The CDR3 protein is CASSLAAGMSDTQYF. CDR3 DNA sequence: TGCGCCAGCAGCTTGGCTGCAGGGATGTCAGATACGCAGTATTTT.

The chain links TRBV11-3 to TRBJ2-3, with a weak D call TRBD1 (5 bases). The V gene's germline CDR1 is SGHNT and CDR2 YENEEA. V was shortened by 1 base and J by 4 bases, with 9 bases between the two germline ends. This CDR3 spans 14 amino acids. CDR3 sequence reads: CASSLGQGPDTQYF. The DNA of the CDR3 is TGTGCCAGCAGCTTAGGGCAGGGCCCAGATACGCAGTATTTT.

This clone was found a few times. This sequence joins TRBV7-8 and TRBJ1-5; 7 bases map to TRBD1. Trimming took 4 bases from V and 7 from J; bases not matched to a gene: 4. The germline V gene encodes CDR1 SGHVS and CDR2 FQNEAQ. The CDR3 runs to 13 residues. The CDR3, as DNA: TGTGCCAGCAGCTCCCGACAGGGCCAGCCCCAGCATTTT. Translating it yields CASSSRQGQPQHF.

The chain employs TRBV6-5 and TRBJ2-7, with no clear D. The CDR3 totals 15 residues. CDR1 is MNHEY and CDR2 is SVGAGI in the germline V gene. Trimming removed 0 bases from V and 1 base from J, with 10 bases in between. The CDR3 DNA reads TGTGCCAGCAGTTACTCGATCTTTGCTTCCTACGAGCAGTACTTC. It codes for CASSYSIFASYEQYF.

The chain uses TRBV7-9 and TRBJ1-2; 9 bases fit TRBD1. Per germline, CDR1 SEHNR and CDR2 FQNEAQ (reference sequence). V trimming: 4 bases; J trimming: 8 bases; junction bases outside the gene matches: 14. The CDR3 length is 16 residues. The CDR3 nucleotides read TGTGCCAGCAGCTCCGGAGCTACAGGGGGCGCTAGGGGCTACACCTTC. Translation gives CASSSGATGGARGYTF.

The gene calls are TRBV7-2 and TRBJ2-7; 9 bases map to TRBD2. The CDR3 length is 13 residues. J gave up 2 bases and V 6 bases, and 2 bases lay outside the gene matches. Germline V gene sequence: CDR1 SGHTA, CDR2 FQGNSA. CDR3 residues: CASSRGGAYEQYF. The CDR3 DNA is TGTGCCAGCAGTCGCGGGGGGGCCTACGAGCAGTACTTC. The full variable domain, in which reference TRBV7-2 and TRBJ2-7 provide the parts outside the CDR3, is GAGVSQSPSNKVTEKGKDVELRCDPISGHTALYWYRQSLGQGLEFLIYFQGNSAPDKSGLPSDRFSAERTGGSVSTLTIQRTQQEDSAVYLCASSRGGAYEQYFGPGTRLTVT.

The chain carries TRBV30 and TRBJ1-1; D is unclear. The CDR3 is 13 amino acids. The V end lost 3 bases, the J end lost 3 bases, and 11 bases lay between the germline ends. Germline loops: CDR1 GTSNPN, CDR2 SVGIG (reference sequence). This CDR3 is CAWSANRDTEAFF. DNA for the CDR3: TGTGCCTGGAGCGCCAATAGGGACACTGAAGCTTTCTTT. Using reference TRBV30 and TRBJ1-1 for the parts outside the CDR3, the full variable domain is SQTIHQWPATLVQPVGSPLSLECTVEGTSNPNLYWYRQAAGRGLQLLFYSVGIGQISSEVPQNLSASRPQDRQFILSSKKLLLSDSGFYLCAWSANRDTEAFFGQGTRLTVV.

The CDR3 loop reads CASSFGTGGYGYTF. As DNA, the CDR3 is TGTGCCAGCAGTTTCGGTACAGGGGGTTATGGCTACACCTTC. The gene calls are TRBV28 and TRBJ1-2; 8 positions match TRBD1. Germline CDR1 is MDHEN and CDR2 is SYDVKM. V was pared by 3 bases and J by 5 bases, with 5 bases of the junction left unmatched. This CDR3 spans 14 amino acids.

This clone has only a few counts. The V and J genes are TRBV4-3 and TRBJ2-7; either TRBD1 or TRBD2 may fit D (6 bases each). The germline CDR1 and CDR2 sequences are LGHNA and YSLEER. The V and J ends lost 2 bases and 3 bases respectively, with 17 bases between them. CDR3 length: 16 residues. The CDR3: CASSQNSRGDLYEQYF. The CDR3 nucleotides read TGCGCCAGCAGCCAAAATTCAAGGGGGGATCTCTACGAGCAGTACTTC.

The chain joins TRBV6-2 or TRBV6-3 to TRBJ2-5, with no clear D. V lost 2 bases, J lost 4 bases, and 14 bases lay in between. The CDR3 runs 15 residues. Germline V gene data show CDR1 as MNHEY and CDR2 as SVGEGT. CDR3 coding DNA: TGTGCCAGCAGTTACAGTCCAGTTCGCTTAGAGACCCAGTACTTC. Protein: CASSYSPVRLETQYF.

The CDR3 spells CAIGGDMNTEAFF. The DNA of the CDR3 is TGTGCCATCGGCGGCGACATGAACACTGAAGCTTTCTTT. This rearrangement joins TRBV10-3 to TRBJ1-1; D is undetermined. CDR1 is ENHRY, CDR2 SYGVKD, per germline. With 8 bases removed from V and 0 bases from J, the gap between germline ends came to 10 bases. The CDR3 length is 13 residues.

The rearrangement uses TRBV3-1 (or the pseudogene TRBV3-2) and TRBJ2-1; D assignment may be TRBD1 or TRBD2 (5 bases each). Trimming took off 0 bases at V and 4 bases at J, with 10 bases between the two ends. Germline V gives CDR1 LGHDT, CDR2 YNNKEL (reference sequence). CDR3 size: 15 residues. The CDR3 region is CASSQDGGQYNEQFF. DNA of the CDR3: TGTGCCAGCAGCCAAGATGGGGGTCAGTACAATGAGCAGTTCTTC.

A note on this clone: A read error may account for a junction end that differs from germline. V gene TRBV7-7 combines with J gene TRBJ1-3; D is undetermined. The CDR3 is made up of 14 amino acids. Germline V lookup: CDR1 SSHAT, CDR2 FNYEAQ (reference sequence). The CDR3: CASSLSGSGNTIYF. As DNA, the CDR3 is TGTGCTAGCAGCTTATCGGGATCCGGAAACACCATATATTTT.

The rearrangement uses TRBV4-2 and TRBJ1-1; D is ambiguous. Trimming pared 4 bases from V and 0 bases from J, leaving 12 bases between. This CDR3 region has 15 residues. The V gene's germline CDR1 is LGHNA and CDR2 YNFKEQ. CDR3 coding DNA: TGTGCCAGCAGCCTGTGGGGTGGGGTGAACACTGAAGCTTTCTTT. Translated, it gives CASSLWGGVNTEAFF.

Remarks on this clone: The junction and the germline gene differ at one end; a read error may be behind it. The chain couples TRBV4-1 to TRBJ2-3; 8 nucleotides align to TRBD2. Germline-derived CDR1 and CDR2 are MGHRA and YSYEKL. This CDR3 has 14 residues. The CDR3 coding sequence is TGCGCCAGCAGCCCCTTTCGGACTAGCAAAGGAAGGAATTTT. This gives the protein CASSPFRTSKGRNF.